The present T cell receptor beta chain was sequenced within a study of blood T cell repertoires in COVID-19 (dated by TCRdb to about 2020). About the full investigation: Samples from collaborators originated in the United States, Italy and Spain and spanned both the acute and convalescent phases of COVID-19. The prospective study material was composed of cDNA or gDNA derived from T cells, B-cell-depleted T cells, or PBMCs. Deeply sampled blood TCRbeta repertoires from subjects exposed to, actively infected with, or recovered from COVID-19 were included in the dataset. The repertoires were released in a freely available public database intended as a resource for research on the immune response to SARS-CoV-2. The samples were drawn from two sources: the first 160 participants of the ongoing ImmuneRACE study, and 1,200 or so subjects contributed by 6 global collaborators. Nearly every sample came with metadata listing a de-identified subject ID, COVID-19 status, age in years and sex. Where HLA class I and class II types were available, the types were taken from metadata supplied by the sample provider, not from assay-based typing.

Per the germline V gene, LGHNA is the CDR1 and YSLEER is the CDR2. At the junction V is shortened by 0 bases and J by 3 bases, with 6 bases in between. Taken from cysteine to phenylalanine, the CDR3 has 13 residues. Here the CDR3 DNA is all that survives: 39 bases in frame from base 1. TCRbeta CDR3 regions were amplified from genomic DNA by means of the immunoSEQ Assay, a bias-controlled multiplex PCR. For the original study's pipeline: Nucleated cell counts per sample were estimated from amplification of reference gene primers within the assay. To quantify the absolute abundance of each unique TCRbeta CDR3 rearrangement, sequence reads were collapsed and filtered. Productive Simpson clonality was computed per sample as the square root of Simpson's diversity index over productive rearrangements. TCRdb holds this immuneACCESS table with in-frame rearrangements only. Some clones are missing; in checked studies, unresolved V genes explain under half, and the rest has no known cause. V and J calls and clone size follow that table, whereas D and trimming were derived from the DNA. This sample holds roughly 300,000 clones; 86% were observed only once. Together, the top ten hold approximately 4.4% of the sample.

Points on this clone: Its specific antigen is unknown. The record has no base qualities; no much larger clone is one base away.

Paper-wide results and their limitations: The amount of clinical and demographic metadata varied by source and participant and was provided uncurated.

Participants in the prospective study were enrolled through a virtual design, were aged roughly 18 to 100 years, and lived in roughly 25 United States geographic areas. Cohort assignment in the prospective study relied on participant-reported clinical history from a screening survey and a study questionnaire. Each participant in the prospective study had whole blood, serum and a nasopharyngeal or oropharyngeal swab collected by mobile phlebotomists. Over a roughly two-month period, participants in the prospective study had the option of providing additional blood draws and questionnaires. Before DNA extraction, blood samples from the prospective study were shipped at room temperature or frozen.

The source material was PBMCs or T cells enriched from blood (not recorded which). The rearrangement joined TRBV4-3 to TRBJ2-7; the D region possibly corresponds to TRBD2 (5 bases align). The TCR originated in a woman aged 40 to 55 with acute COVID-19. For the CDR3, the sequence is CASSQDAGYEQYF. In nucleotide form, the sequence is TGCGCCAGCAGCCAAGATGCGGGCTACGAGCAGTACTTC.